A selection of T cell receptor beta chains follows, all from one sample in a study of T cell responses to AZD1222 COVID-19 vaccine. The repertoire was sequenced with immunoSEQ multiplex PCR; TCRdb's copy has only in-frame clones and lacks some. The top ten clones hold over 1.2% of a sample with roughly 160,000 clones, approximately 90% of them seen once. This material consisted of peripheral blood, taken on day 0 of AZD1222 vaccination. Receptor source: an adult in good health. Both conserved end residues are part of each CDR3. A D gene is named only where the DNA matches it firmly. Only part of the rows carry a size: once, few, many, or a class if the clone is expanded.

>TRBV28|TRBD1|few|TRBJ1-2
TGTGCCAGCAGCAACAGGGGTTCCTATGGCTACACCTTC
CASSNRGSYGYTF
>TRBV7-2|-|-|TRBJ1-3
TGTGCCAGCAGCCACGGGGGAACAGGGATGGGTCCTGGAAACACCATATATTTT
CASSHGGTGMGPGNTIYF
>TRBV27|-|-|TRBJ2-7
TGTGCCAGCAGCCATGGACAAGCCTACGAGCAGTACTTC
CASSHGQAYEQYF
>TRBV2|-|once|TRBJ2-7
TGTGCCGGAGGACGGGACTACGAGCAGTACTTC
CAGGRDYEQYF
>TRBV4-3|TRBD2|-|TRBJ2-7
TGCGCCAGCAGCCAAGACCGGGGAGGGTTCTACGAGCAGTACTTC
CASSQDRGGFYEQYF
>TRBV29-1|-|few|TRBJ2-2
TGCAGCGTTGTCCTACAAATGAACACCGGGGAGCTGTTTTTT
CSVVLQMNTGELFF
>TRBV7-8|TRBD1|few|TRBJ1-6
TGTGCCAGCAGCCCGGACAGGGGGGATTCACCCCTCCACTTT
CASSPDRGDSPLHF
>TRBV9|TRBD2|-|TRBJ2-1
TGTGCCAGCAGCGTAGGGACTAGCGGGGGGTGGACCTACAATGAGCAGTTCTTC
CASSVGTSGGWTYNEQFF
>TRBV11-2|TRBD1|-|TRBJ1-2
TGTGCCAGCAGCTTAGGGACAGGGGACTATGGCTACACCTTC
CASSLGTGDYGYTF
>TRBV23-1|-|-|TRBJ1-1
TGCGCCAGCAGTCAACCAAGACATTGGGGGGACGTTGTAGCTTTCTTT
CASSQPRHWGDVVAFF
>TRBV6-5|-|once|TRBJ1-5
TGTGCCAGCAGCCCGACCCAGGCGGCGATGCCCCAGCATTTT
CASSPTQAAMPQHF
>TRBV27|TRBD1|-|TRBJ2-2
TGTGCCAGTACAATCTTACAGGGGTCCGGGGAGCTGTTTTTT
CASTILQGSGELFF
>TRBV3-1/TRBV3-2|-|-|TRBJ1-1
TGTGCCAGCAGCCACCTTAGTTGGAAGACTGAAGCTTTCTTT
CASSHLSWKTEAFF
>TRBV7-9|TRBD1|-|TRBJ1-5
TGTGCCAGCAGCTTAAAGGGACAGTATCAGCCCCAGCATTTT
CASSLKGQYQPQHF
>TRBV6-5|TRBD1|-|TRBJ1-2
TGTGCCAGCAGAGGGACAGGGAACGCCAATGGCTACACCTTC
CASRGTGNANGYTF
>TRBV13|-|-|TRBJ1-2
TGTGCCAGCAGCTTAGGCGGGACTGTCGCCTATGGCTACACCTTC
CASSLGGTVAYGYTF
>TRBV28|-|-|TRBJ1-1
TGTGTAGTGGGGGGACATCTGAACACTGAAGCTTTCTTT
CVVGGHLNTEAFF
>TRBV7-9|TRBD1|-|TRBJ1-2
TGTGCCAGCAGCCAATACCGTCCCGGGACAGGGTCTGATGGCTACACCTTC
CASSQYRPGTGSDGYTF
>TRBV28|-|-|TRBJ1-5
TGTGCCAGCAGCCGGGACCTGGATCAGCCCCAGCATTTT
CASSRDLDQPQHF
>TRBV7-9|-|-|TRBJ1-4
TGTGCCAGCAGCCCCGGGACGGGGAATGAAAAACTGTTTTTT
CASSPGTGNEKLFF
>TRBV5-1|TRBD1|-|TRBJ1-4
TGCGCCAGCAGCCGACCTACAGGGGCGGGGAATGAAAAACTGTTTTTT
CASSRPTGAGNEKLFF
>TRBV9|-|-|TRBJ1-1
TGTGCCAGCAGCGTAGGTCCGGAGCCTGAGACTGAAGCTTTCTTT
CASSVGPEPETEAFF
>TRBV30|-|once|TRBJ1-6
TGTGCCTGTACCCGGACGGAGTTCTGGTCACCCCTCCACTTT
CACTRTEFWSPLHF
>TRBV12-3/TRBV12-4|-|once|TRBJ1-4
TGTGCCAGCAGGACGACAGAAAAACTGTTTTTT
CASRTTEKLFF
>TRBV6-5|-|-|TRBJ1-2
TGTGCCAGCAGTTACTCCAGAGCTAACTATGGCTACACCTTC
CASSYSRANYGYTF
>TRBV27|-|-|TRBJ1-5
TGTGCCAGCAGTCCCCAGGGGCCGATTTCGCCGGCCCATCAGCCCCAGCATTTT
CASSPQGPISPAHQPQHF
>TRBV19|-|-|TRBJ1-5
TGTGCCAGTAGGGGAGGCAGTGGGAACCAAATTCAGCCCCAGCATTTT
CASRGGSGNQIQPQHF
>TRBV28|-|-|TRBJ1-6
TGTGCCAGCAGTTTATTCGTGAGCTATAATTCACCCCTCCACTTT
CASSLFVSYNSPLHF
>TRBV4-3|TRBD1|-|TRBJ2-7
TGCGCCAGCAGCCAGGGTGCGGACAGGGGGACCTACGAGCAGTACTTC
CASSQGADRGTYEQYF
>TRBV5-6|-|-|TRBJ2-3
TGTGCCAGCAGCTCAACAGGGCCAAATACGCAGTATTTT
CASSSTGPNTQYF